This T cell receptor (beta chain) was identified in a study of T cell responses to AZD1222 COVID-19 vaccine. Across the whole study: Second doses at about 4 or about 12 weeks were pooled.

Findings and limits, study-wide: Recipients of AZD1222 seropositive at baseline numbered only 5 to 7. The CD4 TCRs associated with vaccination extended across spike and predominated at 160-218 and 743-854. It should be noted that donors were predominantly white British and more often female, and clonal diversity was possibly underestimated.

Of note for this clone: No antigen is known for it.

The table came from immunoSEQ multiplex PCR; TCRdb's copy has only in-frame clones and leaves some out. The sample contains 90,000 to 150,000 clones, roughly nine tenths of which appear only once. The sequencing here drew on peripheral blood, taken on day 0 of AZD1222 vaccination. The TCR was taken from an adult in good health.

The CDR3 DNA reads TGTGCCAGCAGCTATAAAGCTACTGGGGCCAACGTCCTGACTTTC. Amino acids: CASSYKATGANVLTF. This chain connects TRBV27 to TRBJ2-6; D is ambiguous. V was cut by 6 bases and J by 2 bases, with 11 bases left in between. This CDR3 is built from 15 residues. Looked up from germline, CDR1 is MNHEY and CDR2 is SMNVEV (reference sequence).